This entry features one TCR beta chain sequence. What it recognizes is unknown. PCR primers comprised 60 Vbeta and 13 Jbeta primers. Measured with immunoSEQ multiplex PCR; TCRdb has only the in-frame clones, and not every one. The table has some 170,000 clones, almost 80% seen once; the top ten hold around 1.3%. The CDR3 contains 12 residues. V was shortened by 2 bases and J by 9 bases, with 9 bases between the two germline ends. Germline V CDR1 and CDR2: SGDLS, YYNGEE. This record comes from a study of cytomegalovirus exposure and HLA in healthy donors. Overall study results and limits: A reported reduction in N-insertions relative to the approximately 640-donor mean was seen in an Asian-associated ancestry cluster in a later analysis. There was a cluster of highly shared sequence variants that was likely a sequencing artifact. The study reported that TCR beta sequences accurately predicted HLA-A and HLA-B alleles in most subjects.

Sample: PBMCs. This TCR was recovered from a woman aged 45-60 years in good health and CMV-seronegative. V usage is TRBV9 and J usage is TRBJ2-1; D gene uncertain. The CDR3 nucleotides are TGTGCCAGCAGCGTCGGCGGCGGTGAGCAGTTCTTC. Amino acid sequence: CASSVGGGEQFF. Supplemented by reference TRBV9 and TRBJ2-1, the full variable domain reads DSGVTQTPKHLITATGQRVTLRCSPRSGDLSVYWYQQSLDQGLQFLIQYYNGEERAKGNILERFSAQQFPDLHSELNLSSLELGDSALYFCASSVGGGEQFFGPGTRLTVL.